A selection of T cell receptor beta chains follows, all from one sample in a study of T cells expressing NK-cell markers. TCRdb re-called the 5' RACE reads and shows each CDR3 protein once, DNA omitted. The sample holds about 260,000 distinct CDR3 sequences. Sequencing was performed on blood T cells: a sorted CD56 or NKG2C T cell subset, CD4+ or CD8+ T cells, or bulk PBMC T cells (not recorded which). The receptors shown here come from a woman between 18 and 70 years old in good health. The CDR3 runs from the conserved cysteine through the conserved F or W.

TRBV20-1	TRBJ1-5	CSATRQLDQPQHF
TRBV20-1	TRBJ1-1	CSVSWTGINTEAFF
TRBV20-1	TRBJ1-2	CSARGGQGADLDYGYTF
TRBV12-3/TRBV12-4	TRBJ1-2	CASSLGGGLYGYTF
TRBV20-1	TRBJ2-3	CSARRGADTQYF
TRBV18	TRBJ2-7	CASSPILDRVSYEQYF
TRBV7-2	TRBJ1-5	CASSLVAEGNQPQHF
TRBV5-4	TRBJ2-5	CASSLGDQAETQYF
TRBV4-1	TRBJ2-3	CASSQVTSGDTQYF
TRBV14	TRBJ2-4	CASSQGYIQYF
TRBV29-1	TRBJ2-1	CSARGGTGGGNEQFF
TRBV7-8	TRBJ1-6	CASSLGVGAALHF
TRBV10-3	TRBJ2-5	CAISVGTSGILETQYF
TRBV5-1	TRBJ2-3	CASGRFGTDTQYF
TRBV20-1	TRBJ1-2	CSALDREGDYGYTF
TRBV7-2	TRBJ1-1	CASSPEPMNTEAFF
TRBV6-2/TRBV6-3	TRBJ2-1	CASRDSGGAHNEQFF
TRBV11-2	TRBJ2-5	CASSSTGEGETQYF
TRBV29-1	TRBJ2-7	CSVETGGYEQYF
TRBV6-1	TRBJ1-1	CASSATGGFAEAFF
TRBV7-3	TRBJ2-3	CASSSEAGRTDTQYF
TRBV7-2	TRBJ1-1	CASSLTQGRNTEAFF
TRBV6-5	TRBJ2-5	CASSYSSGKGQETQYF
TRBV3-1	TRBJ2-3	CASSLKNTQYF
TRBV30	TRBJ2-1	CAWGPPSGSHNEQFF
TRBV2	TRBJ1-5	CASQLRTSQDSNQPQHF
TRBV7-2	TRBJ2-5	CASSADREQETQYF
TRBV27	TRBJ1-4	CASPRRPGQGAPANEKLFF
TRBV7-2	TRBJ2-3	CASSSFRGPEGTQYF
TRBV10-3	TRBJ2-2	CAINKDRASNTGELFF
TRBV12-3/TRBV12-4	TRBJ2-5	CASSNRQRGGGHGTQYF
TRBV5-4	TRBJ1-1	CASSTGTGNTEAFF
TRBV29-1	TRBJ1-3	CSVEAAGNTIYF
TRBV15	TRBJ2-2	CATSRPQGRYTGELFF
TRBV12-3/TRBV12-4	TRBJ1-5	CASSIYRGGQPQHF
TRBV29-1	TRBJ2-1	CSFLSGYYNEQFF